This T cell receptor beta chain was captured by sequencing in a study of T cell responses to AZD1222 COVID-19 vaccine (dated by TCRdb to 2020 to 2022). In terms of the full investigation: TCR sequencing covered 230 or so trial participants: some 210 given two doses of AZD1222 and 26 given two doses of MenACWY control vaccine. Enrollment into the trials was organized by age into subgroups of 18-55, 56-69 and 70-plus years, and those subgroups contained roughly 150, 30 and 60 TCR-sequenced participants, respectively. Findings and caveats that apply to the study as a whole: CD4 TCRs associated with the vaccine covered the entire spike protein, and the dominant responses were in regions 160-218 and 743-854. Because no samples from the day 14 peak response were available, repertoires could be characterized only after the peak T cell response. Participants were mostly white British and included more females than males, and it was suggested by the authors that clonal diversity may have been underestimated. Epitopes outside the regions mutated in the B.1.351 and B.1.1.7 variants were reportedly recognized by nearly half of the unique spike-specific TCRs. After two AZD1222 doses, both the breadth and the depth of spike-specific TCRs were significantly higher than at day 0 and than in MenACWY recipients. In the small 56-69-year group, the increase in depth fell short of significance, most likely because of low power. Conclusions about previously exposed vaccinees were limited because only 5 or 6 AZD1222 recipients were SARS-CoV-2 seropositive at baseline.

The CDR3 runs 15 amino acids, cysteine and phenylalanine included. Only the CDR3 region is kept as DNA, spanning 45 bases read in frame from base 1. In the germline V gene, CDR1 corresponds to SGHAT and CDR2 to FQNNGV. Compared with germline, V lacks 1 base and J lacks 6 bases; bases without a gene match: 3. According to the study, the label for this sample's time point signals: baseline before first vaccination. The treatment or condition label of this sample denotes: meningococcal conjugate vaccine given as trial control. Vaccinee samples came from UK trials COV001 and COV002, including a single-blind randomized controlled phase 2/3 trial of AZD1222 (ChAdOx1 nCoV-19) in healthy adults. For TCRbeta chain sequencing, PBMC samples from trial participants were taken at day 0 and at day 28 after the second dose. In its sample, this clone was seen once. There is no known antigen for this receptor. There are no base qualities to consult, and no much larger clone falls within one base.

The CDR3 regions of human TCRbeta chains were analyzed by immunosequencing. The study's own analysis went as follows. Repertoire TCRs were checked for matches against a reference library of SARS-CoV-2-specific TCRs that had been generated using the MIRA antigen-specificity platform. Breadth meant the fraction of unique TCRs that were SARS-CoV-2-associated, whereas depth meant the fraction of total T cells that were SARS-CoV-2-associated. Using the MIRA data, every spike-specific TCR was mapped to the spike region that the TCR reacted to and assigned to either a CD4 or a CD8 class. Log10-transformed breadth and depth values were compared by one-way ANOVA with Sidak's multiple comparisons tests. What TCRdb holds here is the immuneACCESS table cut down to in-frame rearrangements. Part of the clones is not present; checked against another copy, under half of the missing clones reflect an unresolved V gene, and the others are unexplained. The V and J calls and the clone size are those of that table, but D and trimming were determined from the DNA. Present in this sample are approximately 77,000 clones, roughly 94% of which were seen just once. The ten largest clones take up approximately 6.5% of the sample.

This clonotype was sampled from an adult in good health. The specimen was peripheral blood, collected on day 0 of MenACWY control vaccination. The V and J segments used are TRBV11-2 and TRBJ2-4; 10 middle bases align to TRBD1. The nucleotides are TGTGCCAGCAGCTTAGTTGGGGACAGGGGAAACATTCAGTACTTC. The encoded protein is CASSLVGDRGNIQYF.